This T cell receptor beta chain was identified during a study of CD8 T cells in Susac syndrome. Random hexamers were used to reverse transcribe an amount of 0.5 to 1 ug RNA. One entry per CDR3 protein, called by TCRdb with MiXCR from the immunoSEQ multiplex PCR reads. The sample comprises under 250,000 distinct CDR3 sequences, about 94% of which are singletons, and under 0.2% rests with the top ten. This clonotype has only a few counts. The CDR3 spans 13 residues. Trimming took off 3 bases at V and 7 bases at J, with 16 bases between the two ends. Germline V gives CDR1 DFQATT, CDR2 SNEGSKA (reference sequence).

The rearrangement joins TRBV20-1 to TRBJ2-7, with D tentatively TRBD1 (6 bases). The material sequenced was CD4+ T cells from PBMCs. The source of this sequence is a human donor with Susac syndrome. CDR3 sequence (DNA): TGCAGTGCTAGTGGACAGATCCGGGGAGAGCAGTACTTC. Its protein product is CSASGQIRGEQYF.